This T cell receptor (beta chain) was identified in a study of blood T cells in healthy people across ages. Study at large: About one barcoded beta molecule was captured per two T cells (by template switching).

Then a second PCR, running roughly 7 to 11 cycles, was carried out with a sample-barcoded 5' primer and a J-beta primer mix. Each single sample gave us at least 3 million CDR3-containing paired-end reads. MiXCR, applied by TCRdb to the 5' RACE reads, yields one record per CDR3 protein. The sample carries over 950,000 distinct CDR3 sequences, around 54% recorded once. General study results and limits: Per million T cells, the diversity of TCR beta decreased roughly linearly as age advanced. The long-lived group displayed more naive CD4+ cells, plus higher diversity, than the aged donors did.

Worth noting for this clonotype: Its antigen is unidentified.

Trimming took 0 bases from V and 11 from J; bases not matched to a gene: 4. Germline CDR1 is LGHDT and CDR2 is YNNKEL (reference sequence). The CDR3 runs to 15 residues. The receptor comes from a woman aged 55 to 70 in good health. V gene TRBV3-1 combines with J gene TRBJ2-5; 15 bases match TRBD2. Material: blood. CDR3 DNA: TGTGCCAGCAGCCAAGATCGGACTAGCGGGAGGGAGCAGTACTTC. This gives the protein CASSQDRTSGREQYF.